Below are 11 T cell receptor beta chains sequenced from a single sample in a study of beta chain features in type 1 diabetes. Expressed TCRB transcripts got sequenced, as all isolated RNA was reverse transcribed. Repertoires were generated with immunoSEQ multiplex PCR, while TCRdb's copy carries only in-frame clones and drops some. The sample shows 300,000 or so clones, approximately 8.2% of them seen only once. Sequencing used central memory CD4+ T cells from blood. The receptors shown here come from a woman between 18 and 30 years old in good health.

This clone was recorded at least ten times. The chain is built from TRBV7-9 and TRBJ2-1; D unresolved. From germline, CDR1 is SEHNR and CDR2 FQNEAQ (reference sequence). V gave up 5 bases and J gave up 0 bases, with 11 bases separating them. The CDR3 sequence is 15 residues long. For the CDR3, the DNA is TGTGCCAGCAGCCCGAAACTCGGCTCCTACAATGAGCAGTTCTTC. Translated: CASSPKLGSYNEQFF.

A few counts support this clone. The chain carries TRBV4-2 and TRBJ2-7; D might be TRBD2 (6 bases). Germline CDR1 LGHNA, CDR2 YNFKEQ. The germline V and J ends were trimmed by 0 bases and 6 bases, with 24 bases remaining between them. The CDR3 length is 18 residues. The CDR3 spells CASSQDPGGGAGSREQYF. DNA for the CDR3: TGTGCCAGCAGCCAAGATCCTGGCGGAGGGGCAGGGAGTCGCGAGCAGTACTTC.

A few counts support this clone. The chain recombines TRBV6-1 with TRBJ2-7, with TRBD2 matching over 12 bases. With V trimmed by 7 bases and J by 7 bases, 2 bases remained unmatched. Looked up from germline, CDR1 is MNHNS and CDR2 is SASEGT. The length of the CDR3 is 12 residues. The CDR3 DNA reads TGTGCCAGCAAAGGACTAGCGGGAGAGCAGTACTTC. Amino acid sequence: CASKGLAGEQYF.

This sequence joins TRBV7-2 and TRBJ2-3, with unresolved D. This CDR3 has 14 amino acids. The V end lost 5 bases, the J end lost 4 bases, and 13 bases lay between the germline ends. CDR1 is SGHTA, CDR2 FQGNSA, per germline. The CDR3 sequence: CASSRGIPPDTQYF. The CDR3 region has the DNA TGTGCCAGCAGCCGAGGAATCCCCCCAGATACGCAGTATTTT.

V and J are TRBV7-9 and TRBJ2-7, with D possibly matching TRBD2 (6 bases). Trimming left V 5 bases short and J 3 bases short, with 11 bases between. The CDR3 covers 13 residues. In germline, CDR1 is SEHNR, CDR2 FQNEAQ (reference sequence). The DNA for the CDR3 is TGTGCCAGCAGCCCCACTAGCATCTACGAGCAGTACTTC. It translates to CASSPTSIYEQYF.

This sequence joins TRBV5-1 and TRBJ2-7; 8 bases agree with TRBD1. Germline CDR1 is SGHRS and CDR2 is YFSETQ. J gave up 3 bases and V 5 bases, and 4 bases lay outside the gene matches. The CDR3 runs to 13 residues. Written as DNA, the CDR3 is TGCGCCAGCAGGGGACAGGCAAACTACGAGCAGTACTTC. Translating gives CASRGQANYEQYF. Full variable domain (missing parts from reference TRBV5-1 and TRBJ2-7): KAGVTQTPRYLIKTRGQQVTLSCSPISGHRSVSWYQQTPGQGLQFLFEYFSETQRNKGNFPGRFSGRQFSNSRSEMNVSTLELGDSALYLCASRGQANYEQYFGPGTRLTVT.

CDR3 sequence: CASSKLAGGRETQYF. The CDR3 DNA reads as TGTGCCAGCAGTAAACTAGCGGGAGGGCGAGAGACCCAGTACTTC. The chain joins TRBV2 to TRBJ2-5, with 13 bases lining up with TRBD2. After removal of 5 bases from V and 4 bases from J, the junction contained 4 bases not matched to a gene. The CDR3 length is 15 residues. Per the germline V gene, CDR1 is SNHLY and CDR2 is FYNNEI.

This chain connects TRBV5-6 to TRBJ1-1, with 8 bases aligning to TRBD1. V was clipped by 4 bases and J by 1 base; unmatched bases: 3. The CDR3 contains 14 residues. Per the germline V gene, CDR1 is SGHDT and CDR2 is YYEEEE. The CDR3: CASSGQGRNTEAFF. The CDR3 DNA reads as TGTGCCAGCAGCGGACAGGGACGGAACACTGAAGCTTTCTTT.

The sample holds many counts of this clone. This CDR3 is also generated by other DNA sequences in the sample. The chain has TRBV15 and TRBJ2-3; no clear D. The CDR3 has 16 residues. Germline CDR1 reads LNHNV; CDR2 reads YYDKDF (reference sequence). With 0 bases removed from V and 2 bases from J, the gap between germline ends came to 12 bases. CDR3 nucleotide sequence: TGTGCCACCAGCAGAGATGGCGCCGGATACACAGATACGCAGTATTTT. Protein product: CATSRDGAGYTDTQYF.

In its sample, this clone was seen a few times. The chain is built from TRBV21-1 and TRBJ2-1; the DNA was not compared with TRBD2, the D call given in the table. TRBV21-1 is a listed pseudogene. The CDR3 contains 13 residues. CDR3 residues: CASSKSLAGAQFF. The CDR3 DNA is TGTGCCAGCAGCAAATCTCTAGCGGGGGCTCAGTTCTTC.

This clone was seen more than once but under ten times. The chain combines TRBV7-3 with TRBJ2-5; D is ambiguous. Germline V gene data show CDR1 as SGHTA and CDR2 as FQGTGA. This CDR3 is built from 15 residues. The V gene lost 5 bases and the J gene lost 2 bases, with 15 bases spanning the gap. CDR3 coding DNA: TGTGCCAGCAGCGCTTCGACGGCGAGACAAGAGACCCAGTACTTC. Amino acids: CASSASTARQETQYF.